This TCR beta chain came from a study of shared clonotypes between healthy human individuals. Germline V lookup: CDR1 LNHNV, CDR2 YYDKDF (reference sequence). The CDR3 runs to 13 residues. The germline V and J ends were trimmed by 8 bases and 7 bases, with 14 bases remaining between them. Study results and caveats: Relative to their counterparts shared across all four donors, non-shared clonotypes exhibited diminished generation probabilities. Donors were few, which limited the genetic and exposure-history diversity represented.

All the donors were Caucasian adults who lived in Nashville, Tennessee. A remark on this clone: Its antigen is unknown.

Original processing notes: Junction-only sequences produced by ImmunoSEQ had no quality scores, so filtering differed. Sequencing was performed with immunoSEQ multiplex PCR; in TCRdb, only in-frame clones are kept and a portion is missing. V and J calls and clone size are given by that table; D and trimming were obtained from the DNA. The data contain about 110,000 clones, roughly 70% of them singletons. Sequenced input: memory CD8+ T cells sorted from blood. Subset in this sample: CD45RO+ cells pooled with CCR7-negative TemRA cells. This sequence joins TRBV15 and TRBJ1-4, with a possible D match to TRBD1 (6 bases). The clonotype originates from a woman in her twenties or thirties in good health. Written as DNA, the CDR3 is TGTGCCACCGGTCCACAGGGTGCTGAAAAACTGTTTTTT. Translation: CATGPQGAEKLFF.